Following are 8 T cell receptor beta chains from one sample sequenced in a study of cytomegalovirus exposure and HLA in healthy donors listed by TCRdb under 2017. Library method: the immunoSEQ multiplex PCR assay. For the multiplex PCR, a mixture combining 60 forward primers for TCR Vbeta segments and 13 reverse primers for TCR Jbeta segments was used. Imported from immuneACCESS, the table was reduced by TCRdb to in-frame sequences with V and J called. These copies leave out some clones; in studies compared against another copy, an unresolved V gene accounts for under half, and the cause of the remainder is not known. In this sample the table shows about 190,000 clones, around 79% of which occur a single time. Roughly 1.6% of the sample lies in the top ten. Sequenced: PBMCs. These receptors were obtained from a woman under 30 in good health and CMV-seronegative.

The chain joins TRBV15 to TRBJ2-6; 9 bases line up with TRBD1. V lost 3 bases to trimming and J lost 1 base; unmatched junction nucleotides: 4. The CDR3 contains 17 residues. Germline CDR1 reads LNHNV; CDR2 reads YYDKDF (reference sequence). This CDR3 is CATSRGGQGSGANVLTF. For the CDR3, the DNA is TGTGCCACCAGCAGGGGGGGACAGGGTTCTGGGGCCAACGTCCTGACTTTC.

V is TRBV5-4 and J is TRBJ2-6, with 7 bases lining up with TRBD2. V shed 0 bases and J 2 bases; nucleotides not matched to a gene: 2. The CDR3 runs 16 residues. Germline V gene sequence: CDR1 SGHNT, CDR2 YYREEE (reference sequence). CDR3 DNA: TGTGCCAGCAGCTTGGACGGGGGGACTGGGGCCAACGTCCTGACTTTC. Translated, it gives CASSLDGGTGANVLTF.

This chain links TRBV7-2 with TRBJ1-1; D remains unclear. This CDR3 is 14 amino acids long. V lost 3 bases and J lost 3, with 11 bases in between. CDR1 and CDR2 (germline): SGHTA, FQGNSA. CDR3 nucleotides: TGTGCCAGCAGCTTTCCCACCCGCGACACTGAAGCTTTCTTT. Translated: CASSFPTRDTEAFF.

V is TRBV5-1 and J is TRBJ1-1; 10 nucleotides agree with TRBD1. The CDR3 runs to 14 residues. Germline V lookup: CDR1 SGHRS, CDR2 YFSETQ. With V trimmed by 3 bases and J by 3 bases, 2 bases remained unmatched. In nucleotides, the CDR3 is TGCGCCAGCAGCTACGGACAGGGGGACACTGAAGCTTTCTTT. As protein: CASSYGQGDTEAFF.

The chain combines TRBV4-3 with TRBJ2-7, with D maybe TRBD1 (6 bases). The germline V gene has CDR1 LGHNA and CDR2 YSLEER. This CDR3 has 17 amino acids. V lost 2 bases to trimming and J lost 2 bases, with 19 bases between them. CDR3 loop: CASSQLDVRTATYEQYF. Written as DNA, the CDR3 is TGCGCCAGCAGCCAACTAGATGTCCGGACAGCTACCTACGAGCAGTACTTC.

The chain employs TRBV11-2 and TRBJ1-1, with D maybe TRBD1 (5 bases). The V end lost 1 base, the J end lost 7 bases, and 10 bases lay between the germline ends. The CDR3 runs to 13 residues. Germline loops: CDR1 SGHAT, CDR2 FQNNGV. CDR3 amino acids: CASSLGQRVEAFF. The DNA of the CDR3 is TGTGCCAGCAGCTTAGGACAGCGGGTTGAAGCTTTCTTT.

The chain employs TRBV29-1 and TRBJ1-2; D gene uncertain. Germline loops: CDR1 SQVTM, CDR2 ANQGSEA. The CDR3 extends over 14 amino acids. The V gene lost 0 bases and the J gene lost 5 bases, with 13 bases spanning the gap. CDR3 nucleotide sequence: TGCAGCGTTGAAGATCTTACGGTGACATATGGCTACACCTTC. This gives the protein CSVEDLTVTYGYTF.

The CDR3 protein is CASSAFPGVGTEAFF. The CDR3 DNA reads as TGCGCCAGCAGTGCGTTTCCAGGGGTTGGCACTGAAGCTTTCTTT. The J gene is TRBJ1-1, the V gene TRBV10-2, with D maybe TRBD1 (6 bases). This CDR3 region has 15 residues. Germline lookup yields CDR1 WSHSY and CDR2 SAAADI. V lost 4 bases and J 4 bases, leaving 16 bases between the germline ends.